The rows below give T cell receptor beta chains drawn from one sample of a study of cytomegalovirus exposure and HLA in healthy donors. TCRdb's copy holds only in-frame clones and misses some; the assay was immunoSEQ multiplex PCR. The sample has 140,000 to 150,000 clones, around 79% seen once. The material sequenced was PBMCs. The receptors originated from a male donor in good health and CMV-seronegative. CDR3s include the opening cysteine and the closing phenylalanine or tryptophan. Size tells how often a clone was seen (once, few, many) or the class of an expanded clone, and some rows leave it out.

v_gene: TRBV12-5
j_gene: TRBJ2-7
abundance: NA
CDR3aa: CASGFFSGLREGSYEQYF

v_gene: TRBV4-1
j_gene: TRBJ2-7
abundance: NA
CDR3aa: CASSPLGQGNSYEQYF

v_gene: TRBV19
j_gene: TRBJ2-3
abundance: NA
CDR3aa: CASETSGATDTQYF

v_gene: TRBV2
j_gene: TRBJ1-6
abundance: NA
CDR3aa: CASRERTGGSSPLHF

v_gene: TRBV7-8
j_gene: TRBJ1-2
abundance: NA
CDR3aa: CASSLGPDSGYTF

v_gene: TRBV5-1
j_gene: TRBJ2-3
abundance: NA
CDR3aa: CASSLGQVYSSTDTQYF

v_gene: TRBV6-5
j_gene: TRBJ1-5
abundance: NA
CDR3aa: CASSRKGENQPQHF

v_gene: TRBV11-2
j_gene: TRBJ1-1
abundance: few
CDR3aa: CASSLEGGVTEAFF

v_gene: TRBV7-2
j_gene: TRBJ1-1
abundance: NA
CDR3aa: CASSLGSRNTEAFF

v_gene: TRBV9
j_gene: TRBJ2-3
abundance: NA
CDR3aa: CASSAPGQGTDTQYF

v_gene: TRBV6-1
j_gene: TRBJ2-7
abundance: NA
CDR3aa: CASRGQVGYEQYF

v_gene: TRBV10-3
j_gene: TRBJ2-1
abundance: NA
CDR3aa: CAISDPGYNGNSDEQFF

v_gene: TRBV5-6
j_gene: TRBJ1-4
abundance: NA
CDR3aa: CASSLFFGVWGHNEKLFF

v_gene: TRBV6-5
j_gene: TRBJ2-3
abundance: NA
CDR3aa: CASRDHLSGSDTQYF

v_gene: TRBV9
j_gene: TRBJ1-2
abundance: NA
CDR3aa: CASSVTGTYGYTF

v_gene: TRBV7-2
j_gene: TRBJ2-7
abundance: NA
CDR3aa: CASSLGLAGGSYEQYF

v_gene: TRBV19
j_gene: TRBJ1-6
abundance: NA
CDR3aa: CAVGDKLRSPLHF

v_gene: TRBV2
j_gene: TRBJ2-1
abundance: NA
CDR3aa: CARAGRQGGEQFF

v_gene: TRBV30
j_gene: TRBJ2-3
abundance: NA
CDR3aa: CAWSPPGLWADTQYF

v_gene: TRBV5-8
j_gene: TRBJ1-5
abundance: NA
CDR3aa: CASSLVRGTNSNQPQHF

v_gene: TRBV6-5
j_gene: TRBJ1-4
abundance: NA
CDR3aa: CASSHGGANEKLFF

v_gene: TRBV19
j_gene: TRBJ1-1
abundance: NA
CDR3aa: CASTTGVMNTEAFF

v_gene: TRBV29-1
j_gene: TRBJ2-2
abundance: NA
CDR3aa: CSVRGQANTGELFF

v_gene: TRBV7-9
j_gene: TRBJ1-5
abundance: NA
CDR3aa: CASSLAGGGKQPQHF

v_gene: TRBV2
j_gene: TRBJ1-2
abundance: NA
CDR3aa: CASSEGQGTGGYTF

v_gene: TRBV5-1
j_gene: TRBJ2-4
abundance: NA
CDR3aa: CASSLEAGHSKNIQYF

v_gene: TRBV5-1
j_gene: TRBJ2-3
abundance: few
CDR3aa: CASSRRTSGSRSTDTQYF

v_gene: TRBV5-6
j_gene: TRBJ2-1
abundance: NA
CDR3aa: CASGSYLEDNEQFF

v_gene: TRBV7-2
j_gene: TRBJ2-1
abundance: NA
CDR3aa: CASSPPSGISYNEQFF

v_gene: TRBV11-3
j_gene: TRBJ2-3
abundance: once
CDR3aa: CASSCPPTLVAPTDTQYF

v_gene: TRBV29-1
j_gene: TRBJ1-2
abundance: NA
CDR3aa: CSVGGQNYGYTF

v_gene: TRBV7-2
j_gene: TRBJ2-7
abundance: NA
CDR3aa: CASSLVDGLAETYEQYF